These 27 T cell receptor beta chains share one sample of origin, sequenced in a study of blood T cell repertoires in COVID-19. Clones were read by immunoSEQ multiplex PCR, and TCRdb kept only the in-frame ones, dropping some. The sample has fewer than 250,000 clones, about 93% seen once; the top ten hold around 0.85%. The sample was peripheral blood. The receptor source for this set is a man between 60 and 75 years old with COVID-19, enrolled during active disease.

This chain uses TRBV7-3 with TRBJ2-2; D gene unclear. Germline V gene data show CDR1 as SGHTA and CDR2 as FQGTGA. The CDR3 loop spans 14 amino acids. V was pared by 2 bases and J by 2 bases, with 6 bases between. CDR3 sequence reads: CASSLGSNTGELFF. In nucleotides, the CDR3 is TGTGCCAGCAGCTTAGGTAGCAACACCGGGGAGCTGTTTTTT.

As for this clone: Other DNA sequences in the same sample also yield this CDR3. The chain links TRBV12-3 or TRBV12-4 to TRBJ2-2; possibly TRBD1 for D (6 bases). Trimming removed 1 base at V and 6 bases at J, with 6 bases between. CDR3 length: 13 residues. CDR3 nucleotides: TGTGCCAGCAGTTTAGGGGGGCCCGGGGAGCTGTTTTTT. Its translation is CASSLGGPGELFF.

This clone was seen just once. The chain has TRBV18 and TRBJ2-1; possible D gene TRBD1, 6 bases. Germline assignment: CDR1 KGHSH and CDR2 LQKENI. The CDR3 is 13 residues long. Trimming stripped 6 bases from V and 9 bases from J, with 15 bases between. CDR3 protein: CASSQQGYVEQFF. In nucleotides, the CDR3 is TGTGCCAGCTCGCAACAGGGTTACGTTGAGCAGTTCTTC.

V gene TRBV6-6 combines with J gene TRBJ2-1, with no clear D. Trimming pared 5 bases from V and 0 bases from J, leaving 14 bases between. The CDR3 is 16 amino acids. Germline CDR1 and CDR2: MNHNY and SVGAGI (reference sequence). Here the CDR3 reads CASSRTRRLSYNEQFF. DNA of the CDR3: TGTGCCAGCAGTCGAACCAGGCGCCTCTCCTACAATGAGCAGTTCTTC.

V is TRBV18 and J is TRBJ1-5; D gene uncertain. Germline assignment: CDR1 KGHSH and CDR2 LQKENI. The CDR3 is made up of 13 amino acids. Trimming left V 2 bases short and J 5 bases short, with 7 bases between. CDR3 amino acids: CASSPEEDQPQHF. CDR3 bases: TGTGCCAGCTCACCAGAGGAGGATCAGCCCCAGCATTTT.

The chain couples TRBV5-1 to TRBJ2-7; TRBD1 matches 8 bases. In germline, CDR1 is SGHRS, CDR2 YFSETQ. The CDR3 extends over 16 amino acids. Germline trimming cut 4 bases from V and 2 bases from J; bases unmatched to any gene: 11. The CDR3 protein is CASSRNTWDRPYEQYF. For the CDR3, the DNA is TGCGCCAGCAGCCGAAATACCTGGGACAGGCCCTACGAGCAGTACTTC.

CDR3 coding DNA: TGTGCCAGTAGTATTCAGGGGGCTGGTTTCGCAGATACGCAGTATTTT. Amino acids: CASSIQGAGFADTQYF. The chain links TRBV19 to TRBJ2-3, with TRBD1 matching over 8 bases. With 3 bases clipped from V and 4 bases from J, the junction kept 9 bases outside the gene matches. CDR3 length: 16 residues. Germline CDR1 LNHDA, CDR2 SQIVND (reference sequence).

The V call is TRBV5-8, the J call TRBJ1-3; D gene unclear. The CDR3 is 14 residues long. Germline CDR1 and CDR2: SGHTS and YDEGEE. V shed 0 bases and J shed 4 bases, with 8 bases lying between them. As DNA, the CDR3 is TGTGCCAGCAGCTTGGACAGACCCGGAAACACCATATATTTT. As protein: CASSLDRPGNTIYF.

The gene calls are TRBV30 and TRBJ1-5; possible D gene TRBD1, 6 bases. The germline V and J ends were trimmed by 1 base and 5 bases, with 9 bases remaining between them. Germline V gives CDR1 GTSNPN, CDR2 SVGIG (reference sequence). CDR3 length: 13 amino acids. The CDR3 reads CAWSGQVHQPQHF. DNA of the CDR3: TGTGCCTGGAGTGGACAGGTTCATCAGCCCCAGCATTTT.

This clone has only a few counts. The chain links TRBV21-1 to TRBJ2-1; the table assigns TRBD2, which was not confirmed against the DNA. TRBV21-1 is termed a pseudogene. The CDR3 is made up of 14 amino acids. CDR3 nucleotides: TGTGCCAGCAGCAAAGATGGCCCTCGAGAGGGGCAGTTCTTC. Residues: CASSKDGPREGQFF.

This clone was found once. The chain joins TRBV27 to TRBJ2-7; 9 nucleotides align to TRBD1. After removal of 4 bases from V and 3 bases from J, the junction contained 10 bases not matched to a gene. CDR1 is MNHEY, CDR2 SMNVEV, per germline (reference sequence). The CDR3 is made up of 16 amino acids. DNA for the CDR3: TGTGCCAGCAGTTCCCCGGGACAGGGACCAAACTACGAGCAGTACTTC. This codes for CASSSPGQGPNYEQYF.

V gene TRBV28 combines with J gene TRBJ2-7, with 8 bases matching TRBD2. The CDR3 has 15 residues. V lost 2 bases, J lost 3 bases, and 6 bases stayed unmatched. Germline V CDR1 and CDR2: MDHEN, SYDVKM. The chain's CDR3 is CASSLGTSFGYEQYF. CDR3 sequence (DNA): TGTGCCAGCAGTTTAGGGACTAGTTTTGGCTACGAGCAGTACTTC.

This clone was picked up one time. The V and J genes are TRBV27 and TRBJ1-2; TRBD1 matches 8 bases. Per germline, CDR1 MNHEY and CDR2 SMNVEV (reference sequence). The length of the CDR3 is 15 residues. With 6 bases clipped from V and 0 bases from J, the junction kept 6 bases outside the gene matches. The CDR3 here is CASRQDRATNYGYTF. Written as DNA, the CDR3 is TGTGCCAGCAGACAGGACAGGGCGACTAACTATGGCTACACCTTC.

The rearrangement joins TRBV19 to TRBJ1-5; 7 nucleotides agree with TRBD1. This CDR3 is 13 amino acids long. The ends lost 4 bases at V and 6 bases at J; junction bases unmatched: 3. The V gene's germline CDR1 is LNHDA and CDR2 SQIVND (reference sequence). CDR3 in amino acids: CASSNRQGQPQHF. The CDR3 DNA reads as TGTGCCAGTAGTAACCGACAGGGTCAGCCCCAGCATTTT.

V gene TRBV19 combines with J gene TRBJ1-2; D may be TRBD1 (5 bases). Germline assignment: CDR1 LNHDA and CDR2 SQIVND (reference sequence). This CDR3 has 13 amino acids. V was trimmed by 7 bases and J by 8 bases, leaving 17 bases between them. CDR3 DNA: TGTGCCAGTATGGGGGGTTTCGGGGTCGGCTACACCTTC. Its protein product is CASMGGFGVGYTF.

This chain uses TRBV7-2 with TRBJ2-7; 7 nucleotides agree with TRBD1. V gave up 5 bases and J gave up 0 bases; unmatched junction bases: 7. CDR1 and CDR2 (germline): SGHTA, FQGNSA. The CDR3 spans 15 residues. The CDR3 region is CASSPQGQSSYEQYF. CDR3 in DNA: TGTGCCAGCAGCCCCCAGGGACAGTCCTCCTACGAGCAGTACTTC.

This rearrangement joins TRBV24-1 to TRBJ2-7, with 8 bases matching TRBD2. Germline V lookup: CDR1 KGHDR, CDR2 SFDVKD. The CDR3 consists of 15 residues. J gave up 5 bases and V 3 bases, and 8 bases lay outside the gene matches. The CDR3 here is CATSDVEREIHEQYF. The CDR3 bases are TGTGCCACCAGTGATGTCGAGCGGGAGATACACGAGCAGTACTTC.

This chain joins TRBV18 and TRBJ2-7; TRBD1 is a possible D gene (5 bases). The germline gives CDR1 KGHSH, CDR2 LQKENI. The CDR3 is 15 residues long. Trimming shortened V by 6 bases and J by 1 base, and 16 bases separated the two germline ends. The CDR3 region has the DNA TGTGCCAGCTCCCGGGTGCAAGACAGTTCCTACGAGCAGTACTTC. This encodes CASSRVQDSSYEQYF.

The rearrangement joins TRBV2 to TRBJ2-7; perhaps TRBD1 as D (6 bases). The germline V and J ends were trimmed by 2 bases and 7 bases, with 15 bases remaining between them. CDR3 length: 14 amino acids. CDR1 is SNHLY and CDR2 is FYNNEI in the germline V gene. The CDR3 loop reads CASSELGAPGEQYF. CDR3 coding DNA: TGTGCCAGCAGTGAATTGGGGGCCCCGGGGGAGCAGTACTTC.

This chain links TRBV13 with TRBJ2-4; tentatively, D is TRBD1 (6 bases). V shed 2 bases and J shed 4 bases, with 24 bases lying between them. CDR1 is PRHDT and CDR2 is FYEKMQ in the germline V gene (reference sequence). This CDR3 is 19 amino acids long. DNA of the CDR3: TGTGCCAGCAGCTTAAGCCTAGGACCTTTGGGGGCCCAAAAAAACATTCAGTACTTC. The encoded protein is CASSLSLGPLGAQKNIQYF.

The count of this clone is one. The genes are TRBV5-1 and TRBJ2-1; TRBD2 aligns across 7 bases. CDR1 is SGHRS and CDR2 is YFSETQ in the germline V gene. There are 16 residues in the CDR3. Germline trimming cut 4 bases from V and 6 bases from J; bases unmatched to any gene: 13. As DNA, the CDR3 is TGCGCCAGCAGCACGGGGGGTGGCGGCTACCTCAATGAGCAGTTCTTC. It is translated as CASSTGGGGYLNEQFF.

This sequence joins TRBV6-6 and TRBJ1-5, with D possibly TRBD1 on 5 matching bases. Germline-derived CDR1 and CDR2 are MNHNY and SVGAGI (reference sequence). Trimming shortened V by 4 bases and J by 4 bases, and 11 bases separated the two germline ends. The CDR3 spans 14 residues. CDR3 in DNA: TGTGCCAGCAGTTTCTCCCAGGGTAATCAGCCCCAGCATTTT. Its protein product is CASSFSQGNQPQHF.

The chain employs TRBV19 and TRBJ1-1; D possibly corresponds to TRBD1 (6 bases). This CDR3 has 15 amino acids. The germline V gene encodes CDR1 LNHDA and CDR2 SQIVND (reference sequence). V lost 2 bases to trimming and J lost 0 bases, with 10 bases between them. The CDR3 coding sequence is TGTGCCAGTAGTATAAGGGGGAGTCTGAACACTGAAGCTTTCTTT. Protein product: CASSIRGSLNTEAFF.

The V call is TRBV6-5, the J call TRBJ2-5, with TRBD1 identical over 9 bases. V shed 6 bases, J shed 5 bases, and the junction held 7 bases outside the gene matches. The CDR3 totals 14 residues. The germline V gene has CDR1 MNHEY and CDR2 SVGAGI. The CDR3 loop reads CASSKQGAVETQYF. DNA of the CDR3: TGTGCCAGCAGCAAACAGGGGGCTGTGGAGACCCAGTACTTC.

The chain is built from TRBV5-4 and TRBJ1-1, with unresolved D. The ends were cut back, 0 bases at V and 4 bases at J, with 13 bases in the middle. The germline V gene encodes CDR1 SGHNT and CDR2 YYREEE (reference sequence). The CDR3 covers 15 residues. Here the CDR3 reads CASSLATLASTEAFF. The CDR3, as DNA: TGTGCCAGCAGCTTGGCAACGCTGGCAAGCACTGAAGCTTTCTTT.

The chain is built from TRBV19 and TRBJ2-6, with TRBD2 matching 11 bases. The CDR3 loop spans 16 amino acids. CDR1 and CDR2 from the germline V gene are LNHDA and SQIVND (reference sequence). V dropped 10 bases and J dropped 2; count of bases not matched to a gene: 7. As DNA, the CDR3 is TGTGCCACCGGACTAGCGGGCACCACTGGGGCCAACGTCCTGACTTTC. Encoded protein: CATGLAGTTGANVLTF.

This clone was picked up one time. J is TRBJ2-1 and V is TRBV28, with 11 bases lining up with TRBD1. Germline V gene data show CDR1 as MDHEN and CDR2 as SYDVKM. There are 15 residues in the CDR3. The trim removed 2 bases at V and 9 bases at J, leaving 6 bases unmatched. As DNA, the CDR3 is TGTGCCAGCAGTTTACCCCCCGGGACAGGGGGTGAGCAGTTCTTC. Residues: CASSLPPGTGGEQFF.